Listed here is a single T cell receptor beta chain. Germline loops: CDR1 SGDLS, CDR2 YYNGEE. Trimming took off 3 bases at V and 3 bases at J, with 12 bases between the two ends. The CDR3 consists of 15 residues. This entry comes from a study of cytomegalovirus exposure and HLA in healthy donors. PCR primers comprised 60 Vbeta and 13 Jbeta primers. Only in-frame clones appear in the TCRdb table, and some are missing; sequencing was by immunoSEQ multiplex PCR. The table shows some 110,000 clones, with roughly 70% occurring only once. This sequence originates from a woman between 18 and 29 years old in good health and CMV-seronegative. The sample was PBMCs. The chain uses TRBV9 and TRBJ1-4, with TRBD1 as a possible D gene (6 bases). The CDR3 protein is CASSAGQTSNEKLFF. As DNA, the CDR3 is TGTGCCAGCAGCGCAGGACAGACGTCTAATGAAAAACTGTTTTTT.